What follows are 4 T cell receptor beta chains derived from one specimen sequenced in a study of shared clonotypes between healthy human individuals (dated by TCRdb to the early 2020s). Receptors were amplified or captured by the immunoSEQ multiplex PCR assay. TCRdb retrieved this table from immuneACCESS and kept in-frame rearrangements only. Not all clones are present; in checked studies, unresolved V genes account for under half, and no reason is known for the remainder. The sample includes about 1 million clones, with under 80% observed a single time. Approximately 1.3% of the sample is held by the ten biggest clonotypes. Input material: memory CD4+ T cells sorted from blood. The sample's cell subset or site label, in plain terms: CD45RA-negative fraction. These receptors originate from a young man in good health.

This clone appeared once. The chain's CDR3 is CASSPGGREDSPLHF. The CDR3 region has the DNA TGTGCCAGCAGCCCGGGGGGCAGGGAGGATTCACCCCTCCACTTT. The V and J genes are TRBV5-4 and TRBJ1-6; D is perhaps TRBD1 (6 bases). CDR1 is SGHNT and CDR2 is YYREEE in the germline V gene (reference sequence). The CDR3 consists of 15 residues. The V gene lost 4 bases and the J gene lost 8 bases, with 16 bases spanning the gap.

This sequence joins TRBV19 and TRBJ2-3, with D unclear. The CDR3 length is 12 residues. The ends were cut back, 8 bases at V and 2 bases at J, with 8 bases in the middle. CDR1 and CDR2 from the germline V gene are LNHDA and SQIVND (reference sequence). CDR3 sequence: CASGPYTDTQYF. In DNA form, the CDR3 reads TGTGCCAGTGGGCCTTACACAGATACGCAGTATTTT.

V gene TRBV19 combines with J gene TRBJ2-5, with 7 bases aligning to TRBD2. CDR1 and CDR2 (germline): LNHDA, SQIVND (reference sequence). The CDR3 loop spans 15 amino acids. Germline trimming cut 5 bases from V and 2 bases from J; bases unmatched to any gene: 8. The CDR3 sequence: CASSRTGGNQETQYF. The CDR3, as DNA: TGTGCCAGTAGTCGGACGGGAGGTAATCAAGAGACCCAGTACTTC.

The chain links TRBV15 to TRBJ2-4, with 7 bases fitting TRBD1. V lost 0 bases, J lost 3 bases, and 2 bases stayed unmatched. There are 15 residues in the CDR3. Looked up from germline, CDR1 is LNHNV and CDR2 is YYDKDF (reference sequence). The CDR3 region has the DNA TGTGCCACCAGCAGAGATTGGGACAGCAAAAACATTCAGTACTTC. Its protein product is CATSRDWDSKNIQYF.